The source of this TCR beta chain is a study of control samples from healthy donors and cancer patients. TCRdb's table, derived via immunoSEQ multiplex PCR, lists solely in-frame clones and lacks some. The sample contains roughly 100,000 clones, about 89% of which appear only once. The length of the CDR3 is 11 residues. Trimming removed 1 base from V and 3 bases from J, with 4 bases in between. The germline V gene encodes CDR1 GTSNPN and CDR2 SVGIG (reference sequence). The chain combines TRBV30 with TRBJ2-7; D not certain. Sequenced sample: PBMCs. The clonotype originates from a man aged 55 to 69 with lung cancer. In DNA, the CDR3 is TGTGCCTGGAGTGACAGCTACGAGCAGTACTTC. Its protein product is CAWSDSYEQYF.